The clone carrying this T cell receptor (beta chain) turned up a few times. The data were taken from a study of T cells in Graves' hyperthyroidism and ophthalmopathy. Study-wide context: Peripheral blood was secured at the point of initial diagnosis, before any treatment.

Germline V gene lookup returns CDR1 MNHEY and CDR2 SMNVEV (reference sequence). V lost 1 base and J 4 bases, leaving 10 bases between the germline ends. The CDR3 loop spans 15 amino acids. What was amplified from RNA transcripts were TCR beta CDR3 regions. TCR CDR3 underwent first-round RT-PCR with the HTBI primer set. TCRdb reprocessed the multiplex PCR reads with MiXCR, giving one entry per CDR3 protein. Of hundreds of thousands of distinct CDR3 sequences in the sample, around 15% were seen once. Material for sequencing was blood. The V gene is TRBV27, the J gene TRBJ2-2; D perhaps matches TRBD2 (5 bases). The receptor's source is a woman under 30 with Graves' hyperthyroidism. The CDR3 sequence: CASSLYGVGTGELFF. The CDR3 DNA reads as TGTGCCAGCAGTTTATACGGGGTGGGCACCGGGGAGCTGTTTTTT.